This T cell receptor beta chain was found in a study of cytomegalovirus exposure and HLA in healthy donors. Study results and caveats: Reports indicated that the classifier achieved high specificity and sensitivity in diagnosing cytomegalovirus status. TCR sequences were mostly rare, though some public TCRs occurred in many donors.

13 Jbeta primers and 60 Vbeta primers were used for the PCR. The table came from immunoSEQ multiplex PCR; TCRdb's copy has only in-frame clones and leaves some out. The sample has approximately 85,000 clones, approximately 80% seen once. Trimming removed 4 bases at V and 10 bases at J, with 12 bases between. This CDR3 spans 12 amino acids. CDR1 PRHDT and CDR2 FYEKMQ come from the germline V gene (reference sequence). This clone was picked up a small number of times. Its antigen is not known. The sequencing input was PBMCs. This TCR came from a woman aged 50 to 65 in good health and CMV-seropositive. This chain connects TRBV13 to TRBJ2-3; possibly TRBD1 for D (5 bases). CDR3 amino acids: CASSSTGVAQYF. CDR3 DNA sequence: TGTGCCAGCAGCTCCACAGGAGTGGCGCAGTATTTT.